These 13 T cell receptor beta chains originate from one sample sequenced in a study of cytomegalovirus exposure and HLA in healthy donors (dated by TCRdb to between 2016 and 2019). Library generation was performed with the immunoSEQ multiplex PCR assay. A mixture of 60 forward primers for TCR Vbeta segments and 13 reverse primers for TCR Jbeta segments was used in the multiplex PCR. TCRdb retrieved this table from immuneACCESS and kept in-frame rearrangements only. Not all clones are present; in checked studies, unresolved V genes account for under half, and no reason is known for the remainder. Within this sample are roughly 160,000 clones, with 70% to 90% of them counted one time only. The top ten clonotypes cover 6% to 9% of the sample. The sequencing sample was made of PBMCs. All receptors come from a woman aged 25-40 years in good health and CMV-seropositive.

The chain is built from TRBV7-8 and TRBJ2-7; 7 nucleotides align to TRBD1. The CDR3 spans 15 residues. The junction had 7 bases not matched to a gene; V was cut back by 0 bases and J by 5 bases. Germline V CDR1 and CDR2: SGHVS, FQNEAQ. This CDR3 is CASSLARGRFHEQYF. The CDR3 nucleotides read TGTGCCAGCAGCTTAGCAAGGGGGCGGTTCCACGAGCAGTACTTC.

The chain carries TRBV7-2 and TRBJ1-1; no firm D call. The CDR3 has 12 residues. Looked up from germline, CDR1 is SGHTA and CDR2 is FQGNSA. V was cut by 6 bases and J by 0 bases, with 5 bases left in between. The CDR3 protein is CASSLLNTEAFF. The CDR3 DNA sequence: TGTGCCAGCAGTCTACTGAACACTGAAGCTTTCTTT. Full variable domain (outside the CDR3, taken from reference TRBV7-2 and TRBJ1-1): GAGVSQSPSNKVTEKGKDVELRCDPISGHTALYWYRQSLGQGLEFLIYFQGNSAPDKSGLPSDRFSAERTGGSVSTLTIQRTQQEDSAVYLCASSLLNTEAFFGQGTRLTVV.

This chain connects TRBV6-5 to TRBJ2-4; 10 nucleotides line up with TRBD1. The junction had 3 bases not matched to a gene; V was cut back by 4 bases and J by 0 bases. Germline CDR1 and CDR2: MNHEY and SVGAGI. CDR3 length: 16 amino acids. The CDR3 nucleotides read TGTGCCAGCAGTTTCAGACAGGGGGCAGCCAAAAACATTCAGTACTTC. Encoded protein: CASSFRQGAAKNIQYF.

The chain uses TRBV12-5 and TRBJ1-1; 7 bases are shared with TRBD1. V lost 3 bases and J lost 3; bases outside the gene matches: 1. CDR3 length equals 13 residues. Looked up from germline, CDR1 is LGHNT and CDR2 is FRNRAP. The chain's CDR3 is CASGFDRDTEAFF. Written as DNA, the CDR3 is TGTGCTAGTGGTTTCGACAGGGACACTGAAGCTTTCTTT.

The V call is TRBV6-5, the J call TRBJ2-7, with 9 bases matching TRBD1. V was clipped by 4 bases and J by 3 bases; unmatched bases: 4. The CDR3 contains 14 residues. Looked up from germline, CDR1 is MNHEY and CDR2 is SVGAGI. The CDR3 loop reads CASSSGTGNYEQYF. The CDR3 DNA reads TGTGCCAGCAGTTCCGGGACAGGGAACTACGAGCAGTACTTC.

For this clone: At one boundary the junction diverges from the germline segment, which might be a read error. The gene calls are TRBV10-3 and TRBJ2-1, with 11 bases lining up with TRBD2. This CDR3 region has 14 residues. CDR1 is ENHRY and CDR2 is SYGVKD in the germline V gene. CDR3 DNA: TGTGCCATCTCCGGGACTAGCGGTTACAATGGGCAGTTCTTC. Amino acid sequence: CAISGTSGYNGQFF.

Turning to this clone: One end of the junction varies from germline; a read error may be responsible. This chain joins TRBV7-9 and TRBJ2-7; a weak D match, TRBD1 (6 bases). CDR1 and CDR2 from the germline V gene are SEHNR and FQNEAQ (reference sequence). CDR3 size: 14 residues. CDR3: CSSSSTTGIYEQYF. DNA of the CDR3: TGTTCCAGCAGCTCCACTACAGGGATCTACGAGCAGTACTTC.

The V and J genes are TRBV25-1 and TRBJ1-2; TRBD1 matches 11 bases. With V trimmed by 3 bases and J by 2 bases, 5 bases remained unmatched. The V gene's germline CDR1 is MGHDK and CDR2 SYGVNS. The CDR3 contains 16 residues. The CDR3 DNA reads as TGTGCCAGCAGTGAGGGGGGACAGGGGGAGAACTATGGCTACACCTTC. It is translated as CASSEGGQGENYGYTF.

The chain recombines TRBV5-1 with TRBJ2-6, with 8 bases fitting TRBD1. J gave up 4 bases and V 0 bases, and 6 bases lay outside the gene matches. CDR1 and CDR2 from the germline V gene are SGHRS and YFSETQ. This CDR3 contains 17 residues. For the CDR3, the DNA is TGCGCCAGCAGCTTGGTGCAGGGGGCACTGGGGGCCAACGTCCTGACTTTC. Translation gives CASSLVQGALGANVLTF. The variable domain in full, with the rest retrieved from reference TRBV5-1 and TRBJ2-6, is KAGVTQTPRYLIKTRGQQVTLSCSPISGHRSVSWYQQTPGQGLQFLFEYFSETQRNKGNFPGRFSGRQFSNSRSEMNVSTLELGDSALYLCASSLVQGALGANVLTFGAGSRLTVL.

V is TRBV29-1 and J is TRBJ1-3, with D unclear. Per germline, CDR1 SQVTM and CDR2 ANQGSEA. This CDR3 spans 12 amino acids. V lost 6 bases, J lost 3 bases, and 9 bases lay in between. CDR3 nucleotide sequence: TGCAGCGTGGTCGGTCTTGGAAACACCATATATTTT. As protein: CSVVGLGNTIYF.

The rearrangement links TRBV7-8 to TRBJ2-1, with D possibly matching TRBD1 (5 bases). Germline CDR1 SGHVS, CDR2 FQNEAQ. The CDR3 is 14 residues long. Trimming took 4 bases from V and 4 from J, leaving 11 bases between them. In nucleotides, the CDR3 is TGTGCCAGCAGCTCCGGCAGGGTGTACAATGAGCAGTTCTTC. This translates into CASSSGRVYNEQFF.

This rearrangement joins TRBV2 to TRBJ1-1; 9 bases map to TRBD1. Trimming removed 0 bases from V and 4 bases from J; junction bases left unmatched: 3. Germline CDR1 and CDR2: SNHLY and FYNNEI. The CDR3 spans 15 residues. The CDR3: CASSEAGTGITEAFF. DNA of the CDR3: TGTGCCAGCAGTGAAGCCGGGACAGGGATCACTGAAGCTTTCTTT.

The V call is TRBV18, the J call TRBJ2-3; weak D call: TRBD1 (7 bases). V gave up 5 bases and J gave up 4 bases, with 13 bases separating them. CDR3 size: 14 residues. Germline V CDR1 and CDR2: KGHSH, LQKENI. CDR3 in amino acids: CASSGQGGPDTQYF. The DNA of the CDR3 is TGTGCCAGCTCAGGCCAGGGGGGCCCAGATACGCAGTATTTT. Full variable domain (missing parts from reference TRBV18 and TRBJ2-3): NAGVMQNPRHLVRRRGQEARLRCSPMKGHSHVYWYRQLPEEGLKFMVYLQKENIIDESGMPKERFSAEFPKEGPSILRIQQVVRGDSAAYFCASSGQGGPDTQYFGPGTRLTVL.